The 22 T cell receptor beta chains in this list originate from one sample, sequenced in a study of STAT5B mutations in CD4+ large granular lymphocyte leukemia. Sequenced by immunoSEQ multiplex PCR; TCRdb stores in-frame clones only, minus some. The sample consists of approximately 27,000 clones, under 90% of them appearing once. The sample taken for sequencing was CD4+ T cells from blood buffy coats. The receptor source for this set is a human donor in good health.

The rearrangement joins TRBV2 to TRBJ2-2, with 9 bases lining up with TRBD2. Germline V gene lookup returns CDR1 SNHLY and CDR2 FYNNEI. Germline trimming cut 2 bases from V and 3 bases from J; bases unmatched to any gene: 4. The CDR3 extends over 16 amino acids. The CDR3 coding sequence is TGTGCCAGCAGTGAAATTCGACTAGCGGACACCGGGGAGCTGTTTTTT. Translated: CASSEIRLADTGELFF.

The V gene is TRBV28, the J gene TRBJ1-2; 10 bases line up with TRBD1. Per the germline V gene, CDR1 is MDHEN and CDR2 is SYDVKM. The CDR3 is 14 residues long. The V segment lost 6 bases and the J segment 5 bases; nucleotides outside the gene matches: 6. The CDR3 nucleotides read TGTGCCAGCAGACCCCCGGGACAGGGGTATGGCTACACCTTC. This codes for CASRPPGQGYGYTF.

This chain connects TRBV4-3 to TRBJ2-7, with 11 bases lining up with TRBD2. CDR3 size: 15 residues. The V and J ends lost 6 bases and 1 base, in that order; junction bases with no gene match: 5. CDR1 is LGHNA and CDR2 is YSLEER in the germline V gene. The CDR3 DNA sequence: TGCGCCAGCAGGCGCGGGACTAGCGGTTCCTACGAGCAGTACTTC. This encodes CASRRGTSGSYEQYF.

Here the CDR3 DNA reads TGTGCCAGCAGTTACTTATCCGGGGGGGATGGCTACACCTTC. Translation: CASSYLSGGDGYTF. The gene calls are TRBV6-5 and TRBJ1-2; D might be TRBD1 (5 bases). The CDR3 sequence is 14 residues long. Trimming pared 1 base from V and 6 bases from J, leaving 12 bases between. Looked up from germline, CDR1 is MNHEY and CDR2 is SVGAGI.

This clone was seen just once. CDR3 sequence: CASKRGREGTDTQYF. In DNA, the CDR3 is TGTGCCAGCAAAAGGGGGCGGGAAGGTACAGATACGCAGTATTTT. The rearrangement uses TRBV9 and TRBJ2-3; D is perhaps TRBD1 (7 bases). The germline V and J ends were trimmed by 6 bases and 3 bases, with 17 bases remaining between them. CDR1 SGDLS and CDR2 YYNGEE come from the germline V gene. The CDR3 extends over 15 amino acids.

The CDR3 coding sequence is TGTGCCTGGAGTAGGGGGTACGAGCAGTACTTC. This codes for CAWSRGYEQYF. This rearrangement joins TRBV30 to TRBJ2-7; D is perhaps TRBD1 (6 bases). Looked up from germline, CDR1 is GTSNPN and CDR2 is SVGIG (reference sequence). V was cut by 2 bases and J by 4 bases, with 6 bases left in between. The CDR3 runs 11 residues.

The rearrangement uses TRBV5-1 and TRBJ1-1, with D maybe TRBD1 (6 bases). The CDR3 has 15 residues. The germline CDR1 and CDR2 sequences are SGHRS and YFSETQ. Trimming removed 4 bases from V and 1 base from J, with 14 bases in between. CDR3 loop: CASSMNTGRNTEAFF. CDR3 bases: TGCGCCAGCAGCATGAATACAGGGCGGAACACTGAAGCTTTCTTT.

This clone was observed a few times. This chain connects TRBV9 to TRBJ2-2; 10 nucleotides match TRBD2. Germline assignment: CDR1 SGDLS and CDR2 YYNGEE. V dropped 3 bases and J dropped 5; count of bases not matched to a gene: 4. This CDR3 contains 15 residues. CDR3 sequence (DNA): TGTGCCAGCAGCGGAGCTAGCGGGAGAACCGGGGAGCTGTTTTTT. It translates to CASSGASGRTGELFF. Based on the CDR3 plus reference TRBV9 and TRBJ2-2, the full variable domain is DSGVTQTPKHLITATGQRVTLRCSPRSGDLSVYWYQQSLDQGLQFLIQYYNGEERAKGNILERFSAQQFPDLHSELNLSSLELGDSALYFCASSGASGRTGELFFGEGSRLTVL.

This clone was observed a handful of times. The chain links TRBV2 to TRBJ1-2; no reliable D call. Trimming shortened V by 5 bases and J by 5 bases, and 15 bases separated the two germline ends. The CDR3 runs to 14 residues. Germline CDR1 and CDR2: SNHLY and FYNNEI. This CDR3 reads CASSQTGIGYGYTF. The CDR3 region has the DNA TGTGCCAGCAGTCAGACCGGGATAGGGTATGGCTACACCTTC.

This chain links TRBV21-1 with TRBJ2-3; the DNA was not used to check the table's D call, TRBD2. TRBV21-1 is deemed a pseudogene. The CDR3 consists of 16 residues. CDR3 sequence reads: CASSQKTSGKGDTQYF. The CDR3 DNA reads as TGTGCCAGCAGTCAGAAAACTAGCGGGAAGGGGGATACGCAGTATTTT.

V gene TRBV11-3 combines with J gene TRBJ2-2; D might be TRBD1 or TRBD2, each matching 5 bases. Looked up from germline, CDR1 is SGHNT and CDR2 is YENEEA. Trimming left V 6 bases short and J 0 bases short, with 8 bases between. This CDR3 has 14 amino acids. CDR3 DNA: TGTGCCAGCAGGCAGGGAGCGAACACCGGGGAGCTGTTTTTT. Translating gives CASRQGANTGELFF.

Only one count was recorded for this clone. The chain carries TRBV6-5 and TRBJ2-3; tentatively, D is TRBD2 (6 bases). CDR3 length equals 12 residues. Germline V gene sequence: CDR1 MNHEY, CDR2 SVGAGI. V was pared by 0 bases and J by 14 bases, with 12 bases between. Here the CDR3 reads CASSYSRRAWYF. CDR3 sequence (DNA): TGTGCCAGCAGTTACTCGCGGAGGGCTTGGTATTTT.

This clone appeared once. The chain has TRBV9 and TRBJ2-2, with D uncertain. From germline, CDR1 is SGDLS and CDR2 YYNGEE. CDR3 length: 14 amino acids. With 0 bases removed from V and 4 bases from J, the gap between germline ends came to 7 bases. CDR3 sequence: CASSVGPGTGELFF. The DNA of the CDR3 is TGTGCCAGCAGCGTAGGCCCGGGCACCGGGGAGCTGTTTTTT.

CDR3 sequence reads: CASKPGLASTDTQYF. DNA of the CDR3: TGTGCCAGTAAACCGGGACTAGCTAGCACAGATACGCAGTATTTT. This chain joins TRBV19 and TRBJ2-3; 9 bases line up with TRBD2. Germline V CDR1 and CDR2: LNHDA, SQIVND (reference sequence). This CDR3 comprises 15 residues. V lost 7 bases, J lost 0 bases, and 5 bases stayed unmatched.

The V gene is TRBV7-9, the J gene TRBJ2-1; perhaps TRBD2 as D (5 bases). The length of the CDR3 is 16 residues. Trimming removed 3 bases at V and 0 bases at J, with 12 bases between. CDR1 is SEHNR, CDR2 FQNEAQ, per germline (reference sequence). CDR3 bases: TGTGCCAGCAGCTTGGAGAGGGCTAGCTCCTACAATGAGCAGTTCTTC. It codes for CASSLERASSYNEQFF.

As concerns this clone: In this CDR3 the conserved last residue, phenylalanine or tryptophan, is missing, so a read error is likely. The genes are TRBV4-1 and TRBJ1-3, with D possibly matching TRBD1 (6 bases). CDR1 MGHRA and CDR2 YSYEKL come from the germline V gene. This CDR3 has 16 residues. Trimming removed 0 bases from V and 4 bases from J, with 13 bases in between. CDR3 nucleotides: TGCGCCAGCAGCCAAGATGATTCAGGGGTAGGAAACACCATATATTCT. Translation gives CASSQDDSGVGNTIYS.

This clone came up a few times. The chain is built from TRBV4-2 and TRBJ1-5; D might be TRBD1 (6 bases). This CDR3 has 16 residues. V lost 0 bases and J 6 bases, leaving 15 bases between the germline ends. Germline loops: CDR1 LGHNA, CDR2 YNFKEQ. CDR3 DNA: TGTGCCAGCAGCCAAGAGTTAGGGGGGCTAGGTCAGCCCCAGCATTTT. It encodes CASSQELGGLGQPQHF.

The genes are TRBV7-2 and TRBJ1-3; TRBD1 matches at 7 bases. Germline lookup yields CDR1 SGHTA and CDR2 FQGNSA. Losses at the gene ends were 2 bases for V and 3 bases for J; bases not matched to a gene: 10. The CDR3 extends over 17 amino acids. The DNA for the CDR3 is TGTGCCAGCAGCTTACCTCTTGACAGGGTGAGTGGAAACACCATATATTTT. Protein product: CASSLPLDRVSGNTIYF.

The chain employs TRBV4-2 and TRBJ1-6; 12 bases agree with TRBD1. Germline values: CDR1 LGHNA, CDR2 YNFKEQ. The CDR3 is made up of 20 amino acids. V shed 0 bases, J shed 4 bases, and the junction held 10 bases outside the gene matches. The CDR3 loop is CASSQDRGQGAGGYNSPLHF. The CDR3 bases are TGTGCCAGCAGCCAAGATCGGGGACAGGGGGCAGGTGGGTATAATTCACCCCTCCACTTT.

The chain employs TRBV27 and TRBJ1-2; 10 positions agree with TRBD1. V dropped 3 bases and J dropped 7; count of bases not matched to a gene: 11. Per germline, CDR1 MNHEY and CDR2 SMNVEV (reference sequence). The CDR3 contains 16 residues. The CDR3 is CASSLREGTGDSGYTF. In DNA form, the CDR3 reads TGTGCCAGCAGTTTGAGAGAGGGGACAGGGGACTCTGGCTACACCTTC.

CDR3 nucleotides: TGTGCCAGCAGCTTGGGGGGAATGGAGACCCAGTACTTC. Translation: CASSLGGMETQYF. J is TRBJ2-5 and V is TRBV7-3; tentatively, D is TRBD2 (6 bases). Germline V gene sequence: CDR1 SGHTA, CDR2 FQGTGA. The ends were cut back, 3 bases at V and 5 bases at J, with 10 bases in the middle. The CDR3 contains 13 residues.

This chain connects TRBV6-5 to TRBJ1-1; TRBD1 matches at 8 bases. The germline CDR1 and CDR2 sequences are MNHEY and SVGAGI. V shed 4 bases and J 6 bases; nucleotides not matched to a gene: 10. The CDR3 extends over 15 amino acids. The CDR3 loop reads CASSSREQGASEAFF. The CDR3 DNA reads TGTGCCAGCAGTTCCCGTGAGCAGGGGGCTTCTGAAGCTTTCTTT.